The TCR beta chain under discussion was sequenced for a study of shared clonotypes between healthy human individuals. Data came from immunoSEQ multiplex PCR; TCRdb stores just in-frame clones and leaves some out. The data hold about 2.4 million clones, with around nine tenths observed a single time. Germline CDR1 and CDR2: SGHRS and YFSETQ. The germline V and J ends were trimmed by 7 bases and 0 bases, with 11 bases remaining between them. There are 13 residues in the CDR3. This sequence was found in a man aged 18 to 29 in good health. This chain joins TRBV5-1 and TRBJ2-7; D unresolved. Sample: naive CD4+ T cells sorted from blood. Regarding subset: CD45RA+ positively selected. Here the CDR3 DNA reads TGCGCCAGCTCCCAAGAAAGCTCCTACGAGCAGTACTTC. It yields the protein CASSQESSYEQYF.